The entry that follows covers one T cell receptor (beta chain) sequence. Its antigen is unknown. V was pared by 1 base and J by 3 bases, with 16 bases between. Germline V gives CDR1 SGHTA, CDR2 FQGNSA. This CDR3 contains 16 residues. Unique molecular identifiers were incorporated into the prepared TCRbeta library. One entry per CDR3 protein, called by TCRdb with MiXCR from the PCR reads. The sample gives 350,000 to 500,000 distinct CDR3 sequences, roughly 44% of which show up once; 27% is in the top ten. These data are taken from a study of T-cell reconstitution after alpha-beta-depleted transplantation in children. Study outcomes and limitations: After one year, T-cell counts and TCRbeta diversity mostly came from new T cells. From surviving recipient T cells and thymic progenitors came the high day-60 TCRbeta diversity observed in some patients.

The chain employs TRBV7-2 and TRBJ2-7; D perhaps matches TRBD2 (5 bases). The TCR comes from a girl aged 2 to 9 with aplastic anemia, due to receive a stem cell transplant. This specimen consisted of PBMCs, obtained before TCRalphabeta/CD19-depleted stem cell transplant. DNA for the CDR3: TGTGCCAGCAGCTTAGGGGAGAGCGGAGTTGGCTACGAGCAGTACTTC. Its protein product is CASSLGESGVGYEQYF.